A selection of T cell receptor beta chains follows, all from one sample in a study of blood T cells in healthy people across ages. TCRdb re-called the 5' RACE reads with MiXCR, one entry per CDR3 protein. The data contain around 1,600,000 distinct CDR3 sequences, about 42% of them singletons. Specimen: blood. These receptors were collected from a young woman in good health. Each CDR3 is given without its conserved first and last residue.

v_call cdr3_aa
TRBV9 ASSVEPKNEQF
TRBV20-1 SATRAPRLYEQY
TRBV20-1 SANPGWYYGYT
TRBV6-1 ASSEQQGWNEQF
TRBV28 ASSLNWAVLGDQNIAKNIQY
TRBV7-2 ASSPSTGARNTIY
TRBV14 ASSRVGQNTEAF
TRBV4-1 ASSQNWVEAF
TRBV29-1 SVVWGTRLAAREQY
TRBV6-5 ANSYSGYGYT
TRBV12-3/TRBV12-4 ASSLGGALYEQY
TRBV29-1 SVVLEREPQLSSYEQY
TRBV7-2 ASSLAGTRTSTDTQY
TRBV4-3 ASSQDVFVLAGRPRQDNEQF
TRBV7-2 ASSSTGISPLH
TRBV6-5 ASSSGTGSVEQY
TRBV6-2/TRBV6-3 ASSSHTSRETQY
TRBV11-2 ASSHPIATSTDTQY
TRBV28 ASSLGTGAGNQPQH
TRBV7-7 ASSPPGQGIEQF
TRBV20-1 SARGGLAGANSYNEQF
TRBV12-3/TRBV12-4 ASSSGGVDTQY
TRBV7-2 ASSLGPSGLAGHNEQF
TRBV27 ASSLSPTGVKQPQH
TRBV12-3/TRBV12-4 ASSLSPGRKASGKNIQY
TRBV6-6 ASSLPAAANTGELF
TRBV5-5 ASSNQGNGYT
TRBV28 ASSTRLAGRTGANVLT
TRBV7-2 ASSFDRANEQY
TRBV20-1 SASRDRAPNEQF
TRBV6-1 ASSETAIRLNEQF
TRBV27 ASSLLGTSGQETQY
TRBV6-5 ASSSRLAGGWNEQF
TRBV20-1 SARDPAGSHNEQY
TRBV27 ASSSTNSPLH
TRBV18 ASSLLDTGGYGYT
TRBV11-2 ASSLSQLGDTQY
TRBV20-1 SAKSGGSFQETQY
TRBV4-3 ASSQGDGGAF
TRBV27 ASAKGTARGEPF
TRBV5-1 ASSLEVLATGELF
TRBV6-2/TRBV6-3 ATEGLAGGSDTQY
TRBV20-1 SARLALSTDTQY
TRBV27 ASSAQGGGYT
TRBV12-3/TRBV12-4 ASRSQGGRGWKNEQF
TRBV12-3/TRBV12-4 ASSLGPGKGGYT
TRBV3-1 AGSQVLANYGYT
TRBV12-3/TRBV12-4 ASSLDRVRSGELF
TRBV20-1 SASPLAGEVDEQY
TRBV7-9 VCSLSSYEQY